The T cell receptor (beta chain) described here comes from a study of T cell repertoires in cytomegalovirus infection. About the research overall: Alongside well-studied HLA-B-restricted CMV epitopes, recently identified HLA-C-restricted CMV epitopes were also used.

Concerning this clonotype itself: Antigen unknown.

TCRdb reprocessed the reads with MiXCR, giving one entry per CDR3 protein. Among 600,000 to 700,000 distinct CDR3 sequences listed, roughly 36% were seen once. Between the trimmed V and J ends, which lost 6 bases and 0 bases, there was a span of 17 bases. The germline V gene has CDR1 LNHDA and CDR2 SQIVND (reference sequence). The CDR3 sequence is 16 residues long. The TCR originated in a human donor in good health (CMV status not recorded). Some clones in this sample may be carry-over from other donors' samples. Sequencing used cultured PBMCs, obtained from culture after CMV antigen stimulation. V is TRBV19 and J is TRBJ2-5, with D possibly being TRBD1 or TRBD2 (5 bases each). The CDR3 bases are TGTGCCAGTAGCCCTAGAGGGGAAACGTACCAAGAGACCCAGTACTTC. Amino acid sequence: CASSPRGETYQETQYF.